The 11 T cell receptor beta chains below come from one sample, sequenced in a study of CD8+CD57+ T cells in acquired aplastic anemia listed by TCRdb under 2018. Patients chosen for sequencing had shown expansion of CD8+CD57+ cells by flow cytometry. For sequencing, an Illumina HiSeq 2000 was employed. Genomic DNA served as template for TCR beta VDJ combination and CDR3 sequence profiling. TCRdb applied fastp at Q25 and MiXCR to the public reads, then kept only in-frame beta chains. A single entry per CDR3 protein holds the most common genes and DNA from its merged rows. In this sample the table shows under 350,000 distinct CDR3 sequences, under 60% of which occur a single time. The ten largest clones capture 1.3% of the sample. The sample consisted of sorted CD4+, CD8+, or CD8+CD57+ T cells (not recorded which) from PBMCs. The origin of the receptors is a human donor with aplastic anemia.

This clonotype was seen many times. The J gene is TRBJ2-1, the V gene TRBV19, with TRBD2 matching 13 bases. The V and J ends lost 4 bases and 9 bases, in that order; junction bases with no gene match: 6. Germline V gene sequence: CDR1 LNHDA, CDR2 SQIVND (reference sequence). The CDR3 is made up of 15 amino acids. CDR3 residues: CASSTGLAGVGEQFF. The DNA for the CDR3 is TGTGCCAGTAGTACCGGACTAGCGGGAGTGGGTGAGCAGTTCTTC.

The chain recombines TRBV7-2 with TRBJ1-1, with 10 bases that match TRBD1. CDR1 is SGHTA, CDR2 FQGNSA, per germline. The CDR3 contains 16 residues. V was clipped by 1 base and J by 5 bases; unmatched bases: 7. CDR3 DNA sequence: TGTGCCAGCAGCTTAGTCGGGACAGGGGCCAAGACTGAAGCTTTCTTT. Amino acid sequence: CASSLVGTGAKTEAFF.

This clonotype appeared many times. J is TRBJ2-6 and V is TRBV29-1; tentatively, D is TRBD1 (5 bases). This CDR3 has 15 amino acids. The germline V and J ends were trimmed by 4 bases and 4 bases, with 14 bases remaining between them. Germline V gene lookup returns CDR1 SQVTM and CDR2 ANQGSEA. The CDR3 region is CSVVLGQGGANVLTF. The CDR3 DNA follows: TGCAGCGTTGTTCTAGGCCAGGGCGGGGCCAACGTCCTGACTTTC.

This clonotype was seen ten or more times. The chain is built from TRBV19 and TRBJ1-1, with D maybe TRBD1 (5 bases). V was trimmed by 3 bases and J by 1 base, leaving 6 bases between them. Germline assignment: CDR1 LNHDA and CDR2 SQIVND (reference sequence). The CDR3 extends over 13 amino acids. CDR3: CASSMTENTEAFF. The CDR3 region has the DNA TGTGCCAGTAGTATGACAGAGAACACTGAAGCTTTCTTT.

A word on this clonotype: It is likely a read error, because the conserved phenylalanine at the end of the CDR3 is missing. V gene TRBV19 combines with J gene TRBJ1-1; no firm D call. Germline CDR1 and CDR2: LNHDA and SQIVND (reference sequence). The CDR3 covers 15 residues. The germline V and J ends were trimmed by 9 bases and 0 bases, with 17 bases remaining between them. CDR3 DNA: TGTGCCAGCAGAAGCCAGGTGCTGATGAACACTGAAGCTTTCTGT. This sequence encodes CASRSQVLMNTEAFC.

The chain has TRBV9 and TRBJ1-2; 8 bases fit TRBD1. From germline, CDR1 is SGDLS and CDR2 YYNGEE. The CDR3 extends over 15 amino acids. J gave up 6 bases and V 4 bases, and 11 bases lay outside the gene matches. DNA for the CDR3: TGTGCCAGCAGCACGGACACAACCAGGGGGCATGGCTACACCTTC. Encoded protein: CASSTDTTRGHGYTF.

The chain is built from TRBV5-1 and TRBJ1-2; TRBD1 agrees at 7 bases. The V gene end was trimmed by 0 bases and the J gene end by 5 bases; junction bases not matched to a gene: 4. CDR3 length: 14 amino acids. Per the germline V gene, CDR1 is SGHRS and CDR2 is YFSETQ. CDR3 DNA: TGCGCCAGCAGCTTGGAGACAGGGTATTATGGCTACACCTTC. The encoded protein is CASSLETGYYGYTF.

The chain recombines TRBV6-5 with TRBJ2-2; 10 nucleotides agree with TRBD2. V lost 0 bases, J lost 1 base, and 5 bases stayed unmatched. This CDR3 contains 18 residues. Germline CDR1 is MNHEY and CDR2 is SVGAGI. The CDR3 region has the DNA TGTGCCAGCAGTTACTCGGAAGCGGGAGGGGGGAACACCGGGGAGCTGTTTTTT. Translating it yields CASSYSEAGGGNTGELFF.

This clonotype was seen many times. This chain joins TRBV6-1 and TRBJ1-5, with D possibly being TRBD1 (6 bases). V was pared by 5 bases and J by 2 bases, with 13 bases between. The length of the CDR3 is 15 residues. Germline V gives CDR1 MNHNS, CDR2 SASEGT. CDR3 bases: TGTGCCAGCAGTCATGAGGGGGTGGGCAATCAGCCCCAGCATTTT. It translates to CASSHEGVGNQPQHF.

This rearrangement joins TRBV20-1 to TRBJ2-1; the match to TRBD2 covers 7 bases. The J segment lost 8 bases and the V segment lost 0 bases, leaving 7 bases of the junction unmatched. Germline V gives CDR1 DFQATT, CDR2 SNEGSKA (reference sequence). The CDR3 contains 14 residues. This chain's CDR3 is CSARDGGGRYEQFF. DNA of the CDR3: TGCAGTGCTAGAGATGGGGGGGGGAGGTATGAGCAGTTCTTC.

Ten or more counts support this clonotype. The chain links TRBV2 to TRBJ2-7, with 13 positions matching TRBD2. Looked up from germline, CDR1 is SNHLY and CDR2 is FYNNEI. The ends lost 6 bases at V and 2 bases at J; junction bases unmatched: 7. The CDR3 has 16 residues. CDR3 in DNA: TGTGCCAGCAGCCTCGAAGGGACTAGCGGGGCCTACGAGCAGTACTTC. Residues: CASSLEGTSGAYEQYF. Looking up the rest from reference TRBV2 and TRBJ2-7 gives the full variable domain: EPEVTQTPSHQVTQMGQEVILRCVPISNHLYFYWYRQILGQKVEFLVSFYNNEISEKSEIFDDQFSVERPDGSNFTLKIRSTKLEDSAMYFCASSLEGTSGAYEQYFGPGTRLTVT.